Detailed here is one T cell receptor (beta chain). This entry comes from a study of blood T cell repertoires in COVID-19. Study context: Acute and convalescent COVID-19 samples came from the United States, Italy and Spain.

As handled by the study authors: Researchers report that nucleated cell counts were estimated from reference gene primer amplification. This table comes from immunoSEQ multiplex PCR, and its TCRdb copy is limited to in-frame clones, with some not included. V, J and clone size are those of that table, while D and trimming were read from the DNA. The table records roughly 100,000 clones, more than 75% of them present only once. Sequenced material: peripheral blood. This TCR derives from a human donor in a cohort sampled during active COVID-19.

The DNA of the CDR3 is TGTGCCAGCAGCTCGCGGCCCGCGGATGGCTACACCTTC. This sequence encodes CASSSRPADGYTF. The chain combines TRBV4-2 with TRBJ1-2; D gene unclear. The CDR3 covers 13 residues. Germline lookup yields CDR1 LGHNA and CDR2 YNFKEQ. V lost 5 bases and J lost 6, with 13 bases in between.